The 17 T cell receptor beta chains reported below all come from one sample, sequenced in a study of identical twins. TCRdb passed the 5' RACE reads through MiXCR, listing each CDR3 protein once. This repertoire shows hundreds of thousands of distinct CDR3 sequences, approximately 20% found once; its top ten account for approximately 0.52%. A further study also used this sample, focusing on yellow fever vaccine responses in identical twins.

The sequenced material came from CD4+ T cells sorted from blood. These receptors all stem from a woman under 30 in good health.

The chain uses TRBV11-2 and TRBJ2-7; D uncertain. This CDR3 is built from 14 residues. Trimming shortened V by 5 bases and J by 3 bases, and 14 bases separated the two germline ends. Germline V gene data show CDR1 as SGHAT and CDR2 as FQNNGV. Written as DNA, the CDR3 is TGTGCCAGCAGCACGCGGCCGGATCTCTACGAGCAGTACTTC. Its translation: CASSTRPDLYEQYF.

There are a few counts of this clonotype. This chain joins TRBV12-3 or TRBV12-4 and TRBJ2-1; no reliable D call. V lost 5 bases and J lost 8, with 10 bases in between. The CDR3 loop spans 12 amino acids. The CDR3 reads CASSPLDHEQFF. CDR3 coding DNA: TGTGCCAGCAGTCCCTTAGATCATGAGCAGTTCTTC.

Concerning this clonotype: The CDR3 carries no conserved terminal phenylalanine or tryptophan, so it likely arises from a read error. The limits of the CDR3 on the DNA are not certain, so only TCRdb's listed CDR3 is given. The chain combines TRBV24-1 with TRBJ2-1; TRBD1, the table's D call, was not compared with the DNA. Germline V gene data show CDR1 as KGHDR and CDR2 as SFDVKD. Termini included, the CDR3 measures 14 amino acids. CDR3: CATSDAGTGELLPV.

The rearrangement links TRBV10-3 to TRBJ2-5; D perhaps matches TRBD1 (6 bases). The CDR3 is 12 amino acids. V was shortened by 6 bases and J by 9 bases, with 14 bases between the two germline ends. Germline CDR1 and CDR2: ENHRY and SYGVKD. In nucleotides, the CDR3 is TGTGCCATCAGAGGGACAAGGGGTCCCCAGTACTTC. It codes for CAIRGTRGPQYF.

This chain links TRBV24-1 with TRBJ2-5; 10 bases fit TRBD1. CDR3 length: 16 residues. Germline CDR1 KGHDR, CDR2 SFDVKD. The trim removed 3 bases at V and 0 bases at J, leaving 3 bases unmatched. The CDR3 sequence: CATSDPGQGNQETQYF. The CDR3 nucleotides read TGTGCCACCAGTGATCCGGGACAGGGGAACCAAGAGACCCAGTACTTC.

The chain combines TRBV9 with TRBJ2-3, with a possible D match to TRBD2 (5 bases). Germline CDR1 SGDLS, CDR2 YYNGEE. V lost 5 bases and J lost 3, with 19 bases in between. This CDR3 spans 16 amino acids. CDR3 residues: CASSLRPVLATDTQYF. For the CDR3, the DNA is TGTGCCAGCAGTTTAAGGCCGGTCCTAGCAACAGATACGCAGTATTTT.

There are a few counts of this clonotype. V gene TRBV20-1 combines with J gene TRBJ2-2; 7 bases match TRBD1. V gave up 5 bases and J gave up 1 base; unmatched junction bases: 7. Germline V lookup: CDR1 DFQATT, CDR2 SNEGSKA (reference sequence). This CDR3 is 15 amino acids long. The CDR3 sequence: CSAGTGAGNTGELFF. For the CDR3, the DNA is TGCAGTGCTGGCACAGGGGCCGGGAACACCGGGGAGCTGTTTTTT.

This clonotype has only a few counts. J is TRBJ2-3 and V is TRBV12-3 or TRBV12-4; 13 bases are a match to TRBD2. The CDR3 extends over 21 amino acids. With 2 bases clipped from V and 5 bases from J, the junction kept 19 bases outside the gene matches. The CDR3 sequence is CASSLRGHTSLAGGPGDTQYF. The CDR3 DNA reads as TGTGCCAGCAGTTTACGGGGGCACACTTCACTAGCGGGAGGGCCGGGAGATACGCAGTATTTT.

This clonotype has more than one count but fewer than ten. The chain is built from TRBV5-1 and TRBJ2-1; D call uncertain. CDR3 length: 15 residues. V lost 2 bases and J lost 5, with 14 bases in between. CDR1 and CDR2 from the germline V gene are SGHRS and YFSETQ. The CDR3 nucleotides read TGCGCCAGCAGCTTAAAAAGCCCTGGGGACAATGAGCAGTTCTTC. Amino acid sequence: CASSLKSPGDNEQFF. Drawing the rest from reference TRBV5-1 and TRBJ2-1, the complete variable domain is KAGVTQTPRYLIKTRGQQVTLSCSPISGHRSVSWYQQTPGQGLQFLFEYFSETQRNKGNFPGRFSGRQFSNSRSEMNVSTLELGDSALYLCASSLKSPGDNEQFFGPGTRLTVL.

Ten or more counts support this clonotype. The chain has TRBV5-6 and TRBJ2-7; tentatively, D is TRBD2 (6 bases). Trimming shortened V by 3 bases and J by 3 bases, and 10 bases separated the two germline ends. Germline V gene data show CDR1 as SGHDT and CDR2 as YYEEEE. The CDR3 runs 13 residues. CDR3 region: CASSSPGLYEQYF. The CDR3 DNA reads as TGTGCCAGCAGCTCGCCGGGACTCTACGAGCAGTACTTC.

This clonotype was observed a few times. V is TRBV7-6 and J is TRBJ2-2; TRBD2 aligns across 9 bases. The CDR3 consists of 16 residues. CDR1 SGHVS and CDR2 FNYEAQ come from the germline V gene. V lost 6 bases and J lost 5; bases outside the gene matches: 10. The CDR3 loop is CASRERTSADTGELFF. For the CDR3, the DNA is TGTGCCAGCAGAGAAAGGACTAGCGCAGATACCGGGGAGCTGTTTTTT.

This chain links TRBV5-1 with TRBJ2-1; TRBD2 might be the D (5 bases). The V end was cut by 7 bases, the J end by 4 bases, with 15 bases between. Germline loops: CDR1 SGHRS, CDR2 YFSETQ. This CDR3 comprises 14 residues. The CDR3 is CASFEGNVYNEQFF. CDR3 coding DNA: TGCGCCAGCTTCGAGGGAAATGTATACAATGAGCAGTTCTTC.

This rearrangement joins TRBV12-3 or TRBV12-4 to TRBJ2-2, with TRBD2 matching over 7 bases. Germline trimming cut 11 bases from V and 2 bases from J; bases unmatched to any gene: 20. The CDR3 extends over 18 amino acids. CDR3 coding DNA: TGTGCCGCCACTCGGGGGAGACTAGGCGGGAGAAACACCGGGGAGCTGTTTTTT. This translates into CAATRGRLGGRNTGELFF.

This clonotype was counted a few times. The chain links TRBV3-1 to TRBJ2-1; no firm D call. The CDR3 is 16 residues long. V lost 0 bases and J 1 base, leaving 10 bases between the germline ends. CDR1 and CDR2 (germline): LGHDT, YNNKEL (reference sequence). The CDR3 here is CASSQDPAISYNEQFF. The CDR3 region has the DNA TGTGCCAGCAGCCAAGATCCAGCGATTTCCTACAATGAGCAGTTCTTC.

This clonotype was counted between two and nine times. CDR3 in DNA: TGCGCCAGCAGCCAAGCCCGGCAGGAGGCCCAGTACTTC. The encoded protein is CASSQARQEAQYF. The V and J genes are TRBV4-1 and TRBJ2-5; D is perhaps TRBD2 (5 bases). Germline loops: CDR1 MGHRA, CDR2 YSYEKL. This CDR3 is 13 amino acids long. The V gene lost 1 base and the J gene lost 9 bases, with 12 bases spanning the gap.

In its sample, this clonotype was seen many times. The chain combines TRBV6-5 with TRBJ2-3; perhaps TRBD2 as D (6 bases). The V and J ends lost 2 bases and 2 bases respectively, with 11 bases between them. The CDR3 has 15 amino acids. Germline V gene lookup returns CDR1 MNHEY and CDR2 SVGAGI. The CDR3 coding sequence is TGTGCCAGCAGTTACCGAGGGAGGTCCACAGATACGCAGTATTTT. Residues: CASSYRGRSTDTQYF.

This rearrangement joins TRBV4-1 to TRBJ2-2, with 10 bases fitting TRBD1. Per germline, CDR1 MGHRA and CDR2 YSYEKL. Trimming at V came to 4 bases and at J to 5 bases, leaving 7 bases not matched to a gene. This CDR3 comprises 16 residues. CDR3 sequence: CASSPGRDRGTGELFF. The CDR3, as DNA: TGCGCCAGCAGCCCAGGTCGGGACAGGGGTACCGGGGAGCTGTTTTTT.